This T cell receptor (beta chain) was captured in a study of radiotherapy plus CTLA-4 blockade in lung cancer (dated by TCRdb to the late 2010s). At the level of the whole study: Objective responses occurred in roughly 20% of enrolled patients, and around 29% achieved disease control.

The method was the immunoSEQ multiplex PCR assay. TCRdb took this table from immuneACCESS and kept in-frame rearrangements with V and J called. Such tables lack part of the clones; where checked against another copy, unresolved V genes explain under half of the gap, and the rest is unexplained. The table for this sample lists tens of thousands of clones; approximately 84% of them were counted only once. Clones ranked in the top ten supply 4% to 5% of the sample. Concerning this clone: The target of this receptor is not known. Base qualities are missing; no much larger clone stands one base away.

Points the paper makes about the study in general: TCR clones derived from tumors expanded in peripheral blood after treatment with radiotherapy and ipilimumab. The strongest predictors of response were reported to be early dynamic shifts in blood T cell clones along with a rise in serum interferon-beta following radiation.

The CDR3 runs 14 amino acids, cysteine and phenylalanine included. The DNA shown is the 42-base CDR3, in frame from base 1. The germline V gene (reference sequence) yields LNHNV for CDR1 and YYDKDF for CDR2. Trimming at the junction amounts to 0 bases on V and 4 bases on J, and the germline ends lie 7 bases apart. The study evaluated CTLA-4 blockade (ipilimumab) given together with focal radiation therapy in patients who had chemo-refractory metastatic non-small-cell lung cancer. Sequencing used peripheral blood, obtained from a patient treated with radiotherapy plus ipilimumab. The receptor was isolated from a human donor with non-small cell lung cancer whose response to radiotherapy plus ipilimumab could not be evaluated. The V and J segments used are TRBV15 and TRBJ2-4, and TRBD2 may be the D gene, going by 5 matching bases. Here the CDR3 is given as CATSRDPGKNIQYF. Read as DNA, the sequence is TGTGCCACCAGCAGAGATCCGGGAAAAAACATTCAGTACTTC. Reference TRBV15 and TRBJ2-4 genes cover what lies past the CDR3, so the full variable domain is DAMVIQNPRYQVTQFGKPVTLSCSQTLNHNVMYWYQQKSSQAPKLLFHYYDKDFNNEADTPDNFQSRRPNTSFCFLDIRSPGLGDTAMYLCATSRDPGKNIQYFGAGTRLSVL.